The T cell receptor beta chain described here comes from a study of T cells in Graves' hyperthyroidism and ophthalmopathy. Points from the study as a whole: Also found in blood were most expanded thyroid clonotypes above 0.001.

CDR3 length: 14 amino acids. Trimming took 0 bases from V and 2 from J, leaving 6 bases between them. Germline values: CDR1 SGHRS, CDR2 YFSETQ. Absence of ophthalmopathy progression within 18 months defined stable Graves' hyperthyroidism. Subjects aged 18 to 65 presented with newly diagnosed hyperthyroidism of less than 2 months' duration. Orbital computed tomography, thyroid ultrasound, serum thyroxine and TRAb, and clinical symptoms together informed the diagnoses. RNA transcripts were the template for amplifying TCR beta CDR3 regions. The HTBI primer set served for first-round RT-PCR of the TCR CDR3. TCRdb redid the calling of the multiplex PCR reads with MiXCR, one entry per CDR3 protein. This table has a few hundred thousand distinct CDR3 sequences, around 45% appearing once. In its sample, this clonotype was seen many times. Its antigen is still unknown.

The sequence was obtained from a woman younger than 30 with Graves' hyperthyroidism. The chain couples TRBV5-1 to TRBJ1-3; D is perhaps TRBD1 (6 bases). Sequenced: peripheral blood or thyroid tissue (not recorded which). The CDR3 here is CASSLDRAGNTIYF. Here the CDR3 DNA reads TGCGCCAGCAGCTTGGACAGGGCTGGAAACACCATATATTTT.